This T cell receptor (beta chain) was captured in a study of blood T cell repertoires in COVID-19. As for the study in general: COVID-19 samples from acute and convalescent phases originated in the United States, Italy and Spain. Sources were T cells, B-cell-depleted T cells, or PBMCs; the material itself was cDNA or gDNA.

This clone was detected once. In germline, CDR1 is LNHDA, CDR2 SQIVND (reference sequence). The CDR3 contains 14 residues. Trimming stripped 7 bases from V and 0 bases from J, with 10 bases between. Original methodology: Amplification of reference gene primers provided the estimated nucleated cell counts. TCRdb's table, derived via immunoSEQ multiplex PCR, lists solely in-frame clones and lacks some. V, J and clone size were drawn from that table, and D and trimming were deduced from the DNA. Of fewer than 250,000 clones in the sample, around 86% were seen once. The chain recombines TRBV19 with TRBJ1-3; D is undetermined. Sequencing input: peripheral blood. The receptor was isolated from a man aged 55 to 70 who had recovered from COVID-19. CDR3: CASMEGSSGNTIYF. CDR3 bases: TGTGCCAGTATGGAGGGCTCCTCTGGAAACACCATATATTTT. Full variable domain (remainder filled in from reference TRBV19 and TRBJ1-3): DGGITQSPKYLFRKEGQNVTLSCEQNLNHDAMYWYRQDPGQGLRLIYYSQIVNDFQKGDIAEGYSVSREKKESFPLTVTSAQKNPTAFYLCASMEGSSGNTIYFGEGSWLTVV.